This TCR beta chain is drawn from a study of regulatory T cells in long-lasting Graves disease. Study at large: By definition, persistent Graves' disease involved antithyroid drugs for over 5 years alongside positive TSH receptor antibodies. Study results and limitations: Owing to a sample size that was small, accuracy may have been reduced. Segments TRBV28, TRBJ1-2 and TRBJ2-5 showed preferential usage in persistent disease.

V lost 1 base and J lost 3; bases outside the gene matches: 6. Germline V gives CDR1 SGHVS, CDR2 FNYEAQ. The CDR3 contains 16 residues. This clonotype was seen only a few times. The antigen is unknown. The sample's time point: persistent/refractory GD, antithyroid drugs over 5 years with positive TRAb. From PBMCs, RNA was extracted and then used to make the TCR library. Under American Thyroid Association guidelines, Graves' disease was diagnosed. Arm-PCR of CDR3 regions and iRepertoire HTBI primers were the basis on which TCR beta libraries were built. TCRdb itself ran the multiplex PCR reads through MiXCR, one entry per CDR3 protein. The sample lists 400,000 to 500,000 distinct CDR3 sequences; around 23% were seen once.

The chain recombines TRBV7-6 with TRBJ2-7; 10 nucleotides line up with TRBD1. This receptor was obtained from a female donor with Graves disease. The sample consisted of peripheral blood mononuclear cells (PBMCs), taken when the disease was refractory, from a patient treated with antithyroid drugs. The CDR3 coding sequence is TGTGCCAGCAGCTTAGGACCCGGGACAGGGGACTACGAGCAGTACTTC. Its protein is CASSLGPGTGDYEQYF.